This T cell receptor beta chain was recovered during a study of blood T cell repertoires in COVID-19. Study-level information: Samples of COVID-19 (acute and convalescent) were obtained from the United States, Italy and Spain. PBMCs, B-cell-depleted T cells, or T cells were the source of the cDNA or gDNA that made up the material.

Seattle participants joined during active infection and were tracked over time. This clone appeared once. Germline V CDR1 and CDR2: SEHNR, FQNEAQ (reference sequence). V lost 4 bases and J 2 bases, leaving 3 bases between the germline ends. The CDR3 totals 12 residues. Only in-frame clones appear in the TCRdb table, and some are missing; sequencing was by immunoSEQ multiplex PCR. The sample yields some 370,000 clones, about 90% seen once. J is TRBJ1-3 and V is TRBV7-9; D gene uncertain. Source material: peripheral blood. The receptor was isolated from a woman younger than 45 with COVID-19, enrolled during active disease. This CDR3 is CASSSAGNTIYF. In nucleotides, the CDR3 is TGTGCCAGCAGCTCGGCTGGAAACACCATATATTTT.